Shown below are 20 T cell receptor beta chains from a single sample sequenced in a study of T cell repertoires in cytomegalovirus infection. These receptors' targets are unknown. TCRdb used MiXCR to reprocess the reads, holding one entry per CDR3 protein. The data hold fewer than 55,000 distinct CDR3 sequences, with roughly 21% observed a single time. The starting material was CD8+ T cells from cultured PBMCs, obtained from culture after CMV antigen stimulation. All receptors derive from a human donor in good health (CMV status not recorded). Some clones in this sample may be carry-over from other donors' samples.

This clonotype was seen a few times. V gene TRBV7-9 combines with J gene TRBJ2-1; 10 bases match TRBD1. The CDR3 consists of 20 residues. CDR1 SEHNR and CDR2 FQNEAQ come from the germline V gene (reference sequence). V was clipped by 3 bases and J by 7 bases; unmatched bases: 21. The CDR3 here is CASSFSPALIRDRGQNEQFF. The CDR3 bases are TGTGCCAGCAGCTTTTCCCCCGCCCTAATCCGGGACAGGGGCCAGAATGAGCAGTTCTTC.

This clonotype has a handful of counts. The rearrangement uses TRBV7-2 and TRBJ2-1; 12 bases align to TRBD2. Germline CDR1 reads SGHTA; CDR2 reads FQGNSA. The CDR3 is made up of 18 amino acids. V trimming: 2 bases; J trimming: 4 bases; junction bases outside the gene matches: 9. CDR3 protein: CASSLTTSGGSLYNEQFF. The CDR3 nucleotides read TGTGCCAGCAGCTTAACGACTAGCGGGGGCTCACTATACAATGAGCAGTTCTTC.

The chain has TRBV6-1 and TRBJ1-2, with TRBD1 matching 10 bases. CDR3 length: 17 amino acids. Trimming took 4 bases from V and 5 from J; bases not matched to a gene: 13. The V gene's germline CDR1 is MNHNS and CDR2 SASEGT. Here the CDR3 reads CASSGSGQGYRDYGYTF. The CDR3 DNA reads as TGTGCCAGCAGTGGATCGGGACAGGGGTATCGGGATTATGGCTACACCTTC.

The chain couples TRBV28 to TRBJ1-1; unclear D gene. V dropped 7 bases and J dropped 5 bases, with 14 bases sitting between them. CDR3 length: 13 residues. The germline V gene encodes CDR1 MDHEN and CDR2 SYDVKM. CDR3 DNA: TGTGCCAGCAAGGCCCCAAGTTTGACTGAAGCTTTCTTT. It is translated as CASKAPSLTEAFF.

V is TRBV7-9 and J is TRBJ2-7, with 10 bases that match TRBD1. Germline CDR1 and CDR2: SEHNR and FQNEAQ (reference sequence). Trimming took 0 bases from V and 6 from J; bases not matched to a gene: 5. This CDR3 region has 15 residues. CDR3 protein: CASSLAVTGGVEQYF. The CDR3 DNA follows: TGTGCCAGCAGCTTAGCTGTGACAGGGGGCGTCGAGCAGTACTTC.

This clonotype was counted ten times or more. V gene TRBV6-2 or TRBV6-3 combines with J gene TRBJ1-1; D not resolved. CDR1 is MNHEY, CDR2 SVGEGT, per germline. V lost 6 bases to trimming and J lost 3 bases, with 8 bases between them. This CDR3 has 12 amino acids. For the CDR3, the DNA is TGTGCCAGCAGCTTAGGTTACACTGAAGCTTTCTTT. This gives the protein CASSLGYTEAFF.

This clonotype was detected only a few times. The chain employs TRBV7-2 and TRBJ1-1; D ambiguous. This CDR3 spans 15 amino acids. V was trimmed by 0 bases and J by 3 bases, leaving 11 bases between them. Germline assignment: CDR1 SGHTA and CDR2 FQGNSA. Written as DNA, the CDR3 is TGTGCCAGCAGCTTAGCCCCCAAGAGACACACTGAAGCTTTCTTT. As protein: CASSLAPKRHTEAFF.

The chain uses TRBV6-6 and TRBJ1-1; 7 bases align to TRBD1. CDR3 length: 14 amino acids. Germline V gene lookup returns CDR1 MNHNY and CDR2 SVGAGI (reference sequence). With 5 bases clipped from V and 4 bases from J, the junction kept 7 bases outside the gene matches. The CDR3 sequence is CASSQPTGTTEAFF. The CDR3 DNA sequence: TGTGCCAGCAGTCAACCGACAGGGACCACTGAAGCTTTCTTT.

CDR3 coding DNA: TGTGCCAGCAGTGGAGGGCCCCGATCGATTTCACCCCTCCACTTT. As protein: CASSGGPRSISPLHF. The rearrangement links TRBV6-6 to TRBJ1-6; D is unresolved. This CDR3 contains 15 residues. The V gene lost 5 bases and the J gene lost 9 bases, with 17 bases spanning the gap. The V gene's germline CDR1 is MNHNY and CDR2 SVGAGI (reference sequence).

In this sample, this clonotype turned up a few times. This chain connects TRBV12-5 to TRBJ1-2; D might be TRBD1 (5 bases). This CDR3 is built from 13 residues. The germline V gene encodes CDR1 LGHNT and CDR2 FRNRAP. V lost 6 bases and J lost 4, with 12 bases in between. In nucleotides, the CDR3 is TGTGCTAGTGGACCCGACAGTCTCTATGGCTACACCTTC. Translating gives CASGPDSLYGYTF.

This sequence joins TRBV6-2 or TRBV6-3 and TRBJ2-2, with 7 bases lining up with TRBD2. The CDR3 is 15 amino acids. V was clipped by 2 bases and J by 3 bases; unmatched bases: 3. CDR1 MNHEY and CDR2 SVGEGT come from the germline V gene. The CDR3 loop is CASSYAGLYTGELFF. CDR3 DNA sequence: TGTGCCAGCAGTTACGCGGGACTATACACCGGGGAGCTGTTTTTT.

The V gene is TRBV7-2, the J gene TRBJ2-5; D is ambiguous. There are 13 residues in the CDR3. Germline values: CDR1 SGHTA, CDR2 FQGNSA. V lost 2 bases to trimming and J lost 2 bases, with 6 bases between them. Written as DNA, the CDR3 is TGTGCCAGCAGCTTAAACAGACAAGAGACCCAGTACTTC. This translates into CASSLNRQETQYF.

The table lists this clonotype with a few counts. The rearrangement links TRBV19 to TRBJ1-1; D not certain. The length of the CDR3 is 13 residues. Germline-derived CDR1 and CDR2 are LNHDA and SQIVND (reference sequence). The V gene lost 1 base and the J gene lost 5 bases, with 8 bases spanning the gap. In nucleotides, the CDR3 is TGTGCCAGTAGTATAGGACCGGGAACTGAAGCTTTCTTT. Amino acids: CASSIGPGTEAFF.

Here the CDR3 DNA reads TGTGCCAGCGGGACTAGCGGGGGTACAGATACGCAGTATTTT. Its protein product is CASGTSGGTDTQYF. This chain uses TRBV7-8 with TRBJ2-3; 14 nucleotides line up with TRBD2. V shed 8 bases, J shed 3 bases, and the junction held 1 base outside the gene matches. Germline CDR1 reads SGHVS; CDR2 reads FQNEAQ. The CDR3 sequence is 14 residues long.

This clonotype was seen more than once but under ten times. The chain joins TRBV6-2 or TRBV6-3 to TRBJ1-5, with 8 bases fitting TRBD1. The germline V gene encodes CDR1 MNHEY and CDR2 SVGEGT. This CDR3 is 14 amino acids long. J was trimmed by 3 bases and V by 10 bases; bases with no gene match: 8. The CDR3 DNA is TGTGCCATCGGATCAGGGGGCCTCAATCAGCCCCAGCATTTT. Translation gives CAIGSGGLNQPQHF.

There are a few counts of this clonotype. This sequence joins TRBV6-2 or TRBV6-3 and TRBJ1-1; 9 nucleotides agree with TRBD1. Germline V gives CDR1 MNHEY, CDR2 SVGEGT. V lost 2 bases, J lost 1 base, and 5 bases stayed unmatched. This CDR3 spans 16 amino acids. CDR3 amino acids: CASSYDETGGNTEAFF. CDR3 coding DNA: TGTGCCAGCAGTTACGATGAGACAGGGGGGAACACTGAAGCTTTCTTT.

In this sample, this clonotype turned up once. The gene calls are TRBV11-2 and TRBJ1-5; TRBD1 is a possible D gene (6 bases). Deletions cut 4 bases from V and 13 bases from J, with 17 bases between. The CDR3 covers 13 residues. Germline lookup yields CDR1 SGHAT and CDR2 FQNNGV. CDR3 DNA sequence: TGTGCCAGCAGCTCATCTTTAGGACAGAAGCAGCATTTT. It yields the protein CASSSSLGQKQHF.

CDR3 coding DNA: TGTGCCAGCAGTTACGATAAAGGTAGCGGGGGCCGTAACACCGGGGAGCTGTTTTTT. Protein product: CASSYDKGSGGRNTGELFF. The V call is TRBV6-2 or TRBV6-3, the J call TRBJ2-2; TRBD2 matches 9 bases. J was trimmed by 2 bases and V by 2 bases; bases with no gene match: 12. The CDR3 is made up of 19 amino acids. CDR1 is MNHEY, CDR2 SVGEGT, per germline.

This clonotype was found many times. V gene TRBV7-2 combines with J gene TRBJ1-4; D not resolved. Trimming removed 5 bases at V and 2 bases at J, with 12 bases between. The CDR3 is 15 residues long. Germline loops: CDR1 SGHTA, CDR2 FQGNSA. The CDR3 here is CASSPEGGTNEKLFF. The CDR3 DNA reads as TGTGCCAGCAGCCCCGAAGGAGGCACTAATGAAAAACTGTTTTTT.

The V and J genes are TRBV28 and TRBJ1-1; the D is unclear. V was trimmed by 3 bases and J by 3 bases, leaving 11 bases between them. In germline, CDR1 is MDHEN, CDR2 SYDVKM. This CDR3 region has 14 residues. CDR3 loop: CASSFGRKDTEAFF. The CDR3 bases are TGTGCCAGCAGTTTCGGGCGAAAAGACACTGAAGCTTTCTTT.